This T cell receptor beta chain was identified during a study of human T cells and chemical hapten exposure. The CDR3 has 13 amino acids. V shed 6 bases and J shed 3 bases, with 11 bases lying between them. The germline CDR1 and CDR2 sequences are SGDLS and YYNGEE. This clonotype was observed at least ten times. The time point here: patch test 3, about 24 weeks after DPC sensitization. The treatment was: therapeutic diphenylcyclopropenone sensitization with weekly scalp DPC. As processed by the authors: The number of TCRs in each sample had a median of about 100,000 and spanned about 20,000 to 690,600. TCRdb analysed the RACE reads with MiXCR anew, one entry per CDR3 protein. Here the V and J calls rest on TCRdb's processing, not on the authors' analysis. The repertoire has 50,000 to 65,000 distinct CDR3 sequences, roughly a tenth of them found once; the top ten carry around 16%.

The chain employs TRBV9 and TRBJ2-3; possible D gene TRBD1, 5 bases. The starting material was whole blood, obtained in connection with sensitization to the hapten diphenylcyclopropenone (DPC). The source of this sequence is a woman aged 40 to 50 with alopecia areata. Some clones in this sample may be carry-over from other donors' samples. This chain's CDR3 is CASKRSGTDTQYF. The CDR3, as DNA: TGTGCCAGCAAACGTTCAGGGACAGATACGCAGTATTTT.